This T cell receptor (beta chain) is from a study of blood T cell repertoires in COVID-19. Study summary: T cells, B-cell-depleted T cells, or PBMCs provided the cDNA or gDNA that served as material.

This clone was detected a few times. Produced via immunoSEQ multiplex PCR; TCRdb's table is partial and in-frame only. The data show about 140,000 clones, about 84% seen once. V lost 1 base and J lost 4, with 13 bases in between. Looked up from germline, CDR1 is LNHDA and CDR2 is SQIVND (reference sequence). The CDR3 loop spans 15 amino acids. This clonotype was sampled from a woman older than 75 in a cohort sampled during active or convalescent COVID-19. V is TRBV19 and J is TRBJ1-2; D is possibly TRBD1 (5 bases). The sample was peripheral blood. Here the CDR3 reads CASSIGSAGLYGYTF. The DNA of the CDR3 is TGTGCCAGTAGTATAGGTTCGGCAGGGCTCTATGGCTACACCTTC.